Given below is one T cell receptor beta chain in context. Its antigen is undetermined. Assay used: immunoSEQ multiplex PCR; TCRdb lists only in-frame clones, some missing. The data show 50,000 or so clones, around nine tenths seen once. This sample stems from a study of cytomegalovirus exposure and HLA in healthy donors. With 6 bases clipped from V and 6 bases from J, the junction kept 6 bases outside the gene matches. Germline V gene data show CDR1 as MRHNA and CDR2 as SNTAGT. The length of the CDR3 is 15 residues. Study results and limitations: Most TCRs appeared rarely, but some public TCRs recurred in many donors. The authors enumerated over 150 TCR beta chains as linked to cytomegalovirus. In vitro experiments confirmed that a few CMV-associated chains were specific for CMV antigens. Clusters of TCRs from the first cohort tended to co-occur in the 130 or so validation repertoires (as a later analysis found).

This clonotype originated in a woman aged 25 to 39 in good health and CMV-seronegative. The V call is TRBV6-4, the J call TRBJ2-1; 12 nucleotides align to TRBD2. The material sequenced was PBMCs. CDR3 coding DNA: TGTGCCAGCAGCTTATCACTAGCGGGAGGCAATGAGCAGTTCTTC. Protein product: CASSLSLAGGNEQFF.